This TCR beta chain was identified in a study of cytomegalovirus exposure and HLA in healthy donors (dated by TCRdb to the late 2010s). Notes on the research overall: An earlier analysis of approximately 550 of the donors reported approximately 290 Gb of sequence data and around 120 million unique TCR beta sequences from roughly 180 million T cells. Roughly 300 gigabases of sequencing data and approximately 91 million unique TCR sequences made up an early release that covered fewer than 650 HLA-typed donors. Rather than drawing on any new phenotypic data, the later analysis identified candidate immune exposures from TCR beta sequences and the way those sequences occurred across donors. To predict cytomegalovirus infection status, the study combined high-throughput TCR immunosequencing, statistical association of individual TCRs with disease status, and machine learning. Of the approximately 400 genotyped donors, over 65% fell in the genetic ancestry cluster associated with self-reported Caucasian donors. Class I and class II HLA loci were covered by the typing at four-digit resolution. Using immunosequencing, the study profiled T cell repertoires from 500 to 800 subjects and related those repertoires to cytomegalovirus serostatus. A later analysis re-analyzed previously published TCR beta repertoires from 666 donors and added high-resolution HLA genotyping to study TCR occurrence patterns. Genome-wide SNP genotypes for about 60% of the 666 donors were used in a later genetic analysis, which treated that subset as a discovery cohort. Every repertoire in the discovery cohort had been generated on one and the same sequencing platform. In an earlier analysis of 587 of the donors, high-throughput TCR beta sequencing was used to judge whether each TCR beta V gene segment behaved as functional or pseudogenic. Besides the first cohort of roughly 660 subjects, a separate validation cohort made up of 95 to 150 different subjects was used. Several DR-DQ haplotypes were treated as single units for association and clustering because of strong linkage in the cohort. The study aimed to test whether cataloging public T cell receptors could reveal signatures of past pathogen exposure. Across under 500 genotyped donors of the cohort, an average of about 240,000 unique TCR beta nucleotide sequences per donor were sequenced, and roughly 20% of those sequences were non-productive. The number of typed donors differed by locus: 629-630 for A, B, C, DRB1 and DQB1; 500 to 550 for DQA1; some 590 for DPA1; and 400 to 480 for DPB1. Donor age, sex, ethnicity and CMV serostatus were collected together with the repertoire data. Overall study results and their limits: In the study, approximately 150 TCR beta chains were listed as associated with cytomegalovirus. An association between a missense DCLRE1C variant and V-gene and J-gene trimming of TCR beta chains was found in a later genetic analysis and replicated in an independent cohort. A further reported finding was that TCR beta sequences accurately predicted the HLA-A and HLA-B alleles for most subjects in the first cohort. A group of highly shared sequence variants was considered likely to be a technical artifact of the sequencing pipeline. Compared with the approximately 700-donor mean, donors in an Asian-associated ancestry cluster had fewer N-insertions in productive TCRs, according to a later genetic analysis. At a false discovery rate of 0.05, a later analysis linked about 16,000 TCR beta sequences to specific HLA alleles. Three of the identified cytomegalovirus-associated TCR beta chains were confirmed in vitro to be specific for cytomegalovirus antigens. Cytomegalovirus status was reported to be diagnosed by the classifier with high specificity and sensitivity in both the original and validation cohorts. Because HLA typing was missing for some donors at each locus, association tests included only the typed subset. Correlated functional status among segregating V segments might reflect linkage disequilibrium, but an unknown experimental factor could not be ruled out. Most CMV-associated TCR beta chains appeared to be HLA-restricted in a later analysis, and the HLA associations seemed to be driven largely by CMV exposure. The only immune exposure information available for the cohort was CMV serostatus. This cohort had only TCR beta chains sequenced, and the lack of alpha or paired-chain data limited which features could be detected. The 87-base-pair reads could not distinguish some IMGT-functional V segments, including TRBV6-2 and TRBV6-3, so those segments were excluded. In an earlier analysis of over 550 of the donors, most TCR beta V segments were observed in productive rearrangements about 87% or about 30% of the time, broadly matching IMGT annotations. It was suggested by the authors that the approach could potentially be generalized to other disease states and immunological phenotypes. According to a later analysis, parvovirus B19, influenza, CMV and Epstein-Barr virus appeared linked to several top co-occurrence clusters. Most TCR sequences were seen in very few donors, while some public TCRs were found in many individuals. In a later analysis, the rate of TCR association differed among HLA loci, with DRB1 alleles having the most associated TCRs and HLA-C alleles having the fewest. In a later analysis, HLA-associated TCR beta chains showed more clonal expansion and lower generation probabilities than non-associated chains that were equally common. Because counts were too low, seventeen rarely observed V segments, including chromosome 9 orphons, were excluded from the earlier analysis of 587 of the donors. When HLA alleles, especially DR and DQ, strongly co-occurred, attributing TCR associations to individual alleles was difficult. Roughly uniform sequencing depth across donors was assumed in presence/absence analyses, although this assumption may not hold.

There are 14 amino acids in the CDR3, from cysteine to phenylalanine inclusive. Only the CDR3 DNA is retained, 42 bases long and in frame from the first base. At the junction V is shortened by 1 base and J by 9 bases; bases outside the gene matches: 5. The germline V gene sets CDR1 to SGHTA and CDR2 to FQGNSA. In total, 666 healthy bone marrow donors made up the cohort. Cohort members were all nominally healthy when sampled, although unrecorded immune exposures were likely present. The donor tested CMV seropositive and was one of the 289 seropositive cohort members. Each donor provided a peripheral blood sample, and peripheral blood mononuclear cells were used for TCR beta sequencing. The Qiagen DNeasy Blood Extraction Kit was used to extract genomic DNA from the blood cell samples. Comments on this clone: Its antigen has not been determined. The sample holds no much larger clone one base away, and base qualities are not on file.

The method behind the library was the immunoSEQ multiplex PCR assay. The multiplex PCR relied on a mix of 60 forward primers for TCR Vbeta segments and 13 reverse primers for TCR Jbeta segments. The CDR3 region of rearranged TCR beta genes was amplified from genomic DNA by a multiplex PCR assay. The amplified TCR beta libraries were sequenced on the Illumina HiSeq System as 87-base-pair reads. As for how the authors treated the data: A later analysis counted approximately 74 million unique TCR beta chains across the 666 repertoires, and some 11 million of these chains were shared by at least two donors. A nearest-neighbor algorithm error-corrected the raw reads and collapsed the reads into unique sequences, merging closely related sequences to remove PCR and sequencing errors. Alignment of CDR3 sequences to IMGT reference sequences was used to assign V, D and J gene segments. For a sequence to be retained, a match of at least six nucleotides was required to both a V gene segment and a J gene segment. Rearrangements were called productive when the CDR3 lacked stop codons and stayed in frame with V and J; all others were non-productive. CDR3 was defined according to IMGT convention as the region running from the second conserved V-encoded cysteine to the conserved J-encoded phenylalanine. In an earlier analysis of more than 550 of the donors, sequences lacking an unambiguous match to a single V gene segment were excluded. An earlier analysis of 500 to 600 of the donors classified V segments as functional when productive rearrangements were above 56.7% and as segregating when the standard deviation between donors was above 5%. To diagnose cytomegalovirus status from the catalog of TCR beta chain sequences, a statistical classification framework was built. In a later analysis, V and J genes were assigned by comparing TCR nucleotide sequences against IMGT/GENE-DB human TR gene sequences. A later analysis assigned CDR3 sequences and most-parsimonious VDJ recombination scenarios with the TCRdist pipeline. In a later analysis, every TCR beta chain was defined by the combination of its CDR3 amino acid sequence and its V-gene family, and reads without a unique V-gene family were dropped. As a way to deal with suspected cross-contamination and a sequencing artifact, a later analysis dropped 450 to 700 nucleotide sequences that were highly shared and had low generation probability. In a later analysis, a clonal expansion index was calculated for each public chain from normalized within-repertoire ranks of inferred template counts. In a later analysis, generation probabilities were computed with a VDJ recombination model fitted to out-of-frame rearrangements, and the resulting probabilities were checked against IGoR. In a later analysis, TCR-TCR, TCR-HLA and TCR-CMV co-occurrence was scored with hypergeometric tests, and a repertoire-size bias correction was applied to TCR pairs. False discovery rates were estimated in a later analysis by permuting HLA or CMV assignments 20 times. A later analysis grouped co-occurring TCRs with DBSCAN, adding TCRdist sequence similarity when clustering within HLA-allele-positive subsets. Repertoires with fewer than 30,000 or more than 120,000 public chains were left out of co-occurrence clustering, as were roughly five repertoires with anomalous nucleotide sharing. TCRdb stores this immuneACCESS table with in-frame sequences only. Part of the clones is absent; in the studies checked, under half of the shortfall reflects unresolved V genes, and no reason is known for the rest. Clone size and the V and J calls come from that table; the DNA yielded D and trimming. This sample holds around 160,000 clones; 60% to 85% were observed only once. The top ten constitute around 2% of the sample.

This receptor was taken from a man between 45 and 60 years old in good health and CMV-seropositive. The sequenced sample consisted of PBMCs. The rearranged segments are TRBV7-2 and TRBJ2-7, with TRBD2 identical over 11 junction bases. CDR3 loop: CASSLEGLAGGQYF. The DNA sequence follows: TGTGCCAGCAGCTTAGAGGGTCTAGCGGGGGGGCAGTACTTC.